Shown below are 2 T cell receptor beta chains from a single sample sequenced in a study of PD-L1 blockade in urothelial cancer. Measured with immunoSEQ multiplex PCR; TCRdb has only the in-frame clones, and not every one. The sample shows 100,000 to 150,000 clones, roughly 80% of them seen only once. The time point denotes: pretreatment peripheral blood. Sample: PBMCs, taken around atezolizumab (anti-PD-L1) treatment. These receptors all stem from a middle-aged man with urothelial cancer.

The V and J genes are TRBV5-1 and TRBJ2-1, with 8 bases aligning to TRBD2. Trimming cost V 2 bases and J 5 bases; bases outside gene matches: 6. CDR1 SGHRS and CDR2 YFSETQ come from the germline V gene. This CDR3 has 15 residues. The CDR3 coding sequence is TGCGCCAGCAGCTTTAGCGGGATAACCCACAATGAGCAGTTCTTC. Amino acids: CASSFSGITHNEQFF.

V gene TRBV9 combines with J gene TRBJ2-2; D remains ambiguous. The CDR3 runs to 14 residues. With 3 bases removed from V and 2 bases from J, the gap between germline ends came to 8 bases. The germline V gene has CDR1 SGDLS and CDR2 YYNGEE. CDR3 DNA sequence: TGTGCCAGCAGCGAGAGAGGCAACACCGGGGAGCTGTTTTTT. Translated, it gives CASSERGNTGELFF.